These 4 T cell receptor beta chains originate from one sample sequenced in a study of blood T cell repertoires in COVID-19. Only in-frame clones appear in the TCRdb table, and some are missing; sequencing was by immunoSEQ multiplex PCR. The table shows some 520,000 clones, with 89% occurring only once. The sequencing sample was made of peripheral blood. The receptors originated from a man between 18 and 35 years old with COVID-19, enrolled during active disease.

V usage is TRBV7-9 and J usage is TRBJ2-1; D is possibly TRBD2 (6 bases). The V end lost 1 base, the J end lost 13 bases, and 11 bases lay between the germline ends. Germline loops: CDR1 SEHNR, CDR2 FQNEAQ (reference sequence). The CDR3 is 12 residues long. CDR3 sequence reads: CASSLEAGRQFF. The CDR3 nucleotides read TGTGCCAGCAGCTTAGAGGCCGGGAGACAGTTCTTC.

The V call is TRBV3-1 (or the pseudogene TRBV3-2), the J call TRBJ2-5, with 10 bases aligning to TRBD1. Germline V gene sequence: CDR1 LGHDT, CDR2 YNNKEL (reference sequence). The CDR3 is made up of 15 amino acids. V shed 3 bases, J shed 3 bases, and the junction held 4 bases outside the gene matches. The CDR3 DNA follows: TGTGCCAGCAGCCACCCGGGACAGGGGAAAGAGACCCAGTACTTC. Protein sequence: CASSHPGQGKETQYF.

The V gene is TRBV6-6, the J gene TRBJ1-3, with TRBD1 as a possible D gene (5 bases). From germline, CDR1 is MNHNY and CDR2 SVGAGI (reference sequence). V lost 8 bases to trimming and J lost 8 bases, with 7 bases between them. The CDR3 totals 10 residues. The CDR3 DNA follows: TGTGCCAGCCGGGGGTACACCATATATTTT. Its translation is CASRGYTIYF.

The chain carries TRBV7-2 and TRBJ2-7; 10 nucleotides line up with TRBD1. This CDR3 comprises 14 residues. Germline CDR1 reads SGHTA; CDR2 reads FQGNSA. The V and J ends lost 4 bases and 5 bases, in that order; junction bases with no gene match: 5. The CDR3 DNA sequence: TGTGCCAGCAGCTCCGGGACAGGGGACCACGAGCAGTACTTC. It is translated as CASSSGTGDHEQYF.